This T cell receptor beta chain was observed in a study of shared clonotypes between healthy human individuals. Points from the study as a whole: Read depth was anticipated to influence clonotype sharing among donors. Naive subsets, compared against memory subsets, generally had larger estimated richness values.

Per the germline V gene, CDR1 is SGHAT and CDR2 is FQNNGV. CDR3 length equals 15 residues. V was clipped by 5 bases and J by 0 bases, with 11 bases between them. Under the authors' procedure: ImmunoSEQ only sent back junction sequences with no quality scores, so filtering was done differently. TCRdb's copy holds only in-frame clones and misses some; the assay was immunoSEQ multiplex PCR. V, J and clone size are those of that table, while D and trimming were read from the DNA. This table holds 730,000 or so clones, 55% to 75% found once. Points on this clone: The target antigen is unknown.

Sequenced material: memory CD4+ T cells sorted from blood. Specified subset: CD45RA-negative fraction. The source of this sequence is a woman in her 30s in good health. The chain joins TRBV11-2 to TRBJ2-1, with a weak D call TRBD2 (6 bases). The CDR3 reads CASSRGTPSYNEQFF. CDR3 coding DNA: TGTGCCAGCAGCCGCGGGACTCCCTCCTACAATGAGCAGTTCTTC.